Below are 30 T cell receptor beta chains sequenced from a single sample in a study of Tregs in tolerant kidney transplant recipients. Using immunoSEQ multiplex PCR, the repertoire was profiled, and TCRdb retains in-frame clones only, with some absent. Found here are 110,000 or so clones, about 90% of them singletons; the top ten hold about 0.31%. The specimen comprised CD4+ T cells from blood, sampled before the transplant. These receptors were taken from a human donor who received a combined kidney and bone marrow transplant.

The V call is TRBV5-3, the J call TRBJ2-1; 10 bases match TRBD2. TRBV5-3 is an ORF, with its function uncertain. J lost 4 bases, V lost 6 bases, and 7 bases had no gene match. This CDR3 contains 15 residues. CDR3 sequence reads: CARTVRTSGYNEQFF. The CDR3 region has the DNA TGTGCCAGAACCGTACGGACTAGCGGTTACAATGAGCAGTTCTTC.

The rearrangement uses TRBV5-8 and TRBJ2-7, with D perhaps matching TRBD1 (6 bases). Trimming left V 0 bases short and J 2 bases short, with 18 bases between. The CDR3 has 17 residues. The germline V gene encodes CDR1 SGHTS and CDR2 YDEGEE. The CDR3, as DNA: TGTGCCAGCAGCTTGGGGGGATGGTCAGGGGAGACCTACGAGCAGTACTTC. Encoded protein: CASSLGGWSGETYEQYF.

The chain carries TRBV5-8 and TRBJ1-5; 10 bases are a match to TRBD1. Germline assignment: CDR1 SGHTS and CDR2 YDEGEE. The CDR3 has 16 amino acids. Germline trimming cut 4 bases from V and 2 bases from J; bases unmatched to any gene: 6. In DNA form, the CDR3 reads TGTGCCAGCAGCCCTAGGGACAGGGGTCGCAATCAGCCCCAGCATTTT. Translating gives CASSPRDRGRNQPQHF.

The sample holds a few counts of this clone. The gene calls are TRBV5-8 and TRBJ2-1; TRBD1 is a possible D gene (5 bases). CDR1 SGHTS and CDR2 YDEGEE come from the germline V gene. V was pared by 4 bases and J by 0 bases, with 14 bases between. The CDR3 has 16 residues. CDR3 coding DNA: TGTGCCAGCAGCGCCTTTACAGGATTCTCCTACAATGAGCAGTTCTTC. Its translation: CASSAFTGFSYNEQFF.

The chain joins TRBV28 to TRBJ1-1; D is unresolved. This CDR3 is built from 16 residues. CDR1 is MDHEN, CDR2 SYDVKM, per germline. V shed 3 bases and J shed 3 bases, with 17 bases lying between them. Written as DNA, the CDR3 is TGTGCCAGCAGTTTCCTGCGGCCGGGCGGGTACACTGAAGCTTTCTTT. Protein: CASSFLRPGGYTEAFF.

The CDR3 protein is CASSQDRAHTSGNTIYF. Here the CDR3 DNA reads TGCGCCAGCAGCCAGGACAGGGCCCATACCTCTGGAAACACCATATATTTT. The chain recombines TRBV5-1 with TRBJ1-3, with 8 nucleotides matching TRBD1. The ends lost 4 bases at V and 0 bases at J; junction bases unmatched: 9. CDR1 and CDR2 from the germline V gene are SGHRS and YFSETQ. This CDR3 has 17 residues.

Here the CDR3 DNA reads TGCAGCGTTGAAGATCTAGCGCTAGCGGGGAAAGAGACCCAGTACTTC. This gives the protein CSVEDLALAGKETQYF. The chain has TRBV29-1 and TRBJ2-5; 9 nucleotides align to TRBD2. J gave up 3 bases and V 0 bases, and 8 bases lay outside the gene matches. The V gene's germline CDR1 is SQVTM and CDR2 ANQGSEA. This CDR3 is built from 16 residues. Full variable domain (rest looked up from reference TRBV29-1 and TRBJ2-5): SAVISQKPSRDICQRGTSLTIQCQVDSQVTMMFWYRQQPGQSLTLIATANQGSEATYESGFVIDKFPISRPNLTFSTLTVSNMSPEDSSIYLCSVEDLALAGKETQYFGPGTRLLVL.

The genes are TRBV6-1 and TRBJ1-1, with TRBD1 matching 8 bases. Germline V CDR1 and CDR2: MNHNS, SASEGT. With V trimmed by 7 bases and J by 5 bases, 9 bases remained unmatched. The CDR3 has 14 amino acids. For the CDR3, the DNA is TGTGCCAGCACCTTGGACAGGGTAAGGACTGAAGCTTTCTTT. This codes for CASTLDRVRTEAFF.

The rearrangement links TRBV7-2 to TRBJ1-1; D possibly corresponds to TRBD1 (5 bases). This CDR3 comprises 15 residues. CDR1 and CDR2 from the germline V gene are SGHTA and FQGNSA. V dropped 1 base and J dropped 4 bases, with 13 bases sitting between them. The CDR3 reads CASSLERGGSTEAFF. The CDR3 DNA reads as TGTGCCAGCAGCTTAGAGCGCGGGGGGAGCACTGAAGCTTTCTTT.

The chain employs TRBV19 and TRBJ2-7; weak D call: TRBD2 (6 bases). The V gene's germline CDR1 is LNHDA and CDR2 SQIVND (reference sequence). The CDR3 sequence is 15 residues long. Trimming stripped 4 bases from V and 2 bases from J, with 15 bases between. In DNA, the CDR3 is TGTGCCAGTAGTAACCTAGGCGGGGCCCCCTACGAGCAGTACTTC. Amino acid sequence: CASSNLGGAPYEQYF.

CDR3 sequence (DNA): TGTGCCAGCAGTGCCCCTCCCCAGGGGGCTAGCGGCTACACCTTC. It codes for CASSAPPQGASGYTF. This chain links TRBV6-6 with TRBJ1-2; TRBD1 matches at 8 bases. V lost 5 bases, J lost 8 bases, and 13 bases stayed unmatched. The CDR3 length is 15 residues. Germline CDR1 MNHNY, CDR2 SVGAGI (reference sequence).

The chain carries TRBV5-1 and TRBJ2-2; 7 bases agree with TRBD2. The germline V gene encodes CDR1 SGHRS and CDR2 YFSETQ. The length of the CDR3 is 16 residues. V gave up 4 bases and J gave up 4 bases; unmatched junction bases: 10. The CDR3 loop reads CASSLGGRGRTGELFF. CDR3 in DNA: TGCGCCAGCAGCCTGGGAGGGAGAGGGCGCACCGGGGAGCTGTTTTTT.

V usage is TRBV29-1 and J usage is TRBJ2-7, with 12 positions matching TRBD2. Trimming removed 2 bases from V and 10 bases from J; junction bases left unmatched: 6. The CDR3 sequence is 13 residues long. The germline gives CDR1 SQVTM, CDR2 ANQGSEA. DNA for the CDR3: TGCAGCGTTGAACTTTCGACTAGCGGGAGACAGTACTTC. Amino acid sequence: CSVELSTSGRQYF.

This clone was detected only a few times. The rearrangement joins TRBV15 to TRBJ1-6; a weak D match, TRBD1 (6 bases). The germline V gene encodes CDR1 LNHNV and CDR2 YYDKDF (reference sequence). The CDR3 has 15 amino acids. The V and J ends lost 5 bases and 11 bases respectively, with 19 bases between them. The CDR3 protein is CATSAHQGIGPPLHF. In DNA form, the CDR3 reads TGTGCCACCAGCGCTCACCAGGGGATCGGTCCACCCCTCCACTTT.

The chain carries TRBV18 and TRBJ1-1; 7 bases match TRBD1. Germline V gene sequence: CDR1 KGHSH, CDR2 LQKENI. This CDR3 is built from 15 residues. Losses at the gene ends were 2 bases for V and 4 bases for J; bases not matched to a gene: 7. The CDR3 DNA sequence: TGTGCCAGCTCACCAGAGACAGGGCGGCGCACTGAAGCTTTCTTT. This sequence encodes CASSPETGRRTEAFF.

This sequence joins TRBV10-1 and TRBJ1-4; D is ambiguous. Trimming stripped 0 bases from V and 0 bases from J, with 11 bases between. The germline V gene has CDR1 WNHNN and CDR2 SYGVQD (reference sequence). The CDR3 is 17 amino acids. In DNA form, the CDR3 reads TGCGCCAGCAGTGAGTCGACTCTCGGTGCAACTAATGAAAAACTGTTTTTT. It encodes CASSESTLGATNEKLFF.

This chain uses TRBV5-1 with TRBJ2-3; 8 nucleotides line up with TRBD2. The junction had 9 bases not matched to a gene; V was cut back by 0 bases and J by 3 bases. This CDR3 is 17 amino acids long. Germline V gene sequence: CDR1 SGHRS, CDR2 YFSETQ. The CDR3 reads CASSLATGGARTDTQYF. CDR3 nucleotides: TGCGCCAGCAGCTTGGCGACCGGGGGGGCCAGAACAGATACGCAGTATTTT.

This rearrangement joins TRBV7-2 to TRBJ1-2, with D perhaps matching TRBD1 (5 bases). The CDR3 consists of 15 residues. CDR1 is SGHTA and CDR2 is FQGNSA in the germline V gene. V dropped 1 base and J dropped 0 bases, with 9 bases sitting between them. CDR3 loop: CASSLGQGSNYGYTF. As DNA, the CDR3 is TGTGCCAGCAGCTTAGGCCAGGGTTCTAACTATGGCTACACCTTC.

The table lists this clone with a few counts. The chain carries TRBV28 and TRBJ1-5, with a tentative D call TRBD1 (5 bases). Germline CDR1 is MDHEN and CDR2 is SYDVKM. The CDR3 length is 16 residues. The germline V and J ends were trimmed by 5 bases and 2 bases, with 16 bases remaining between them. The DNA of the CDR3 is TGTGCCAGCAGTAGTGCGGCAGGGTGGGGCAATCAGCCCCAGCATTTT. It codes for CASSSAAGWGNQPQHF.

This chain joins TRBV5-4 and TRBJ2-2; TRBD1 matches 11 bases. The CDR3 runs to 15 residues. The trim removed 4 bases at V and 6 bases at J, leaving 5 bases unmatched. The V gene's germline CDR1 is SGHNT and CDR2 YYREEE (reference sequence). This CDR3 reads CASSGGQGAAGELFF. The CDR3 region has the DNA TGTGCCAGCAGCGGAGGACAGGGGGCAGCCGGGGAGCTGTTTTTT.

Of note for this clone: Mismatch with germline at one junction end may stem from a read error. The V gene is TRBV2, the J gene TRBJ2-7; 13 bases line up with TRBD2. This CDR3 spans 13 amino acids. Looked up from germline, CDR1 is SNHLY and CDR2 is FYNNEI. The CDR3 bases are TGTGCCAGCAGGGACGGACTAGCGGGGGCCCCCCCCTTC. Its protein is CASRDGLAGAPPF.

The chain recombines TRBV5-1 with TRBJ2-5, with D possibly TRBD2 on 6 matching bases. This CDR3 spans 14 amino acids. Trimming cost V 4 bases and J 1 base, with 11 bases left between them. The germline CDR1 and CDR2 sequences are SGHRS and YFSETQ. The CDR3 nucleotides are TGCGCCAGCAGCATCGGGACTCTCCAAGAGACCCAGTACTTC. Its protein product is CASSIGTLQETQYF. Full variable domain (remainder filled in from reference TRBV5-1 and TRBJ2-5): KAGVTQTPRYLIKTRGQQVTLSCSPISGHRSVSWYQQTPGQGLQFLFEYFSETQRNKGNFPGRFSGRQFSNSRSEMNVSTLELGDSALYLCASSIGTLQETQYFGPGTRLLVL.

This clone was counted only a few times. V usage is TRBV5-1 and J usage is TRBJ1-3; possible D gene TRBD1, 6 bases. Germline lookup yields CDR1 SGHRS and CDR2 YFSETQ. V was clipped by 4 bases and J by 8 bases, with 16 bases between them. The CDR3 contains 14 residues. The CDR3 DNA follows: TGCGCCAGCAGCCCTGGGGACATATCCGACACCATATATTTT. As protein: CASSPGDISDTIYF.

The V call is TRBV9, the J call TRBJ1-5; 8 bases fit TRBD1. Germline V gene sequence: CDR1 SGDLS, CDR2 YYNGEE. J was trimmed by 7 bases and V by 0 bases; bases with no gene match: 9. The CDR3 has 16 amino acids. This CDR3 reads CASSVDAGQGGQPQHF. Here the CDR3 DNA reads TGTGCCAGCAGCGTAGATGCAGGACAGGGAGGGCAGCCCCAGCATTTT.

The chain is built from TRBV9 and TRBJ2-7; 7 nucleotides line up with TRBD2. The CDR3 consists of 15 residues. V trimming: 2 bases; J trimming: 0 bases; junction bases outside the gene matches: 5. The germline V gene has CDR1 SGDLS and CDR2 YYNGEE. CDR3 residues: CASSVGGVPSYEQYF. For the CDR3, the DNA is TGTGCCAGCAGCGTGGGGGGGGTCCCCTCCTACGAGCAGTACTTC.

V usage is TRBV2 and J usage is TRBJ1-2; tentative D call: TRBD1 (5 bases). CDR1 and CDR2 from the germline V gene are SNHLY and FYNNEI. This CDR3 contains 14 residues. The V and J ends lost 6 bases and 4 bases respectively, with 15 bases between them. Here the CDR3 DNA reads TGTGCCAGCAGCCGTGGAGGGGAGGTCTATGGCTACACCTTC. Translated: CASSRGGEVYGYTF.

The chain combines TRBV5-1 with TRBJ1-5; the D gene is possibly TRBD1 (5 bases). Germline lookup yields CDR1 SGHRS and CDR2 YFSETQ. CDR3 length: 15 residues. Between the trimmed V and J ends, which lost 5 bases and 6 bases, there was a span of 18 bases. This CDR3 reads CASSLLGGGGQPQHF. In DNA, the CDR3 is TGCGCCAGCAGTCTCCTGGGAGGCGGGGGTCAGCCCCAGCATTTT.

The chain couples TRBV7-2 to TRBJ2-7; D may be TRBD2 (6 bases). In germline, CDR1 is SGHTA, CDR2 FQGNSA. This CDR3 has 12 amino acids. Trimming took 1 base from V and 6 from J, leaving 7 bases between them. This CDR3 is CASSLVSGEQYF. As DNA, the CDR3 is TGTGCCAGCAGCTTAGTTAGCGGCGAGCAGTACTTC.

V gene TRBV4-1 combines with J gene TRBJ2-1; TRBD2 aligns across 15 bases. The CDR3 consists of 17 residues. Germline assignment: CDR1 MGHRA and CDR2 YSYEKL. The ends lost 1 base at V and 8 bases at J; junction bases unmatched: 6. The CDR3 nucleotides read TGCGCCAGCAGCCAAGGGACTAGCGGGAGGGCCTTCCATGAGCAGTTCTTC. It encodes CASSQGTSGRAFHEQFF.

The chain joins TRBV4-2 to TRBJ1-4, with D possibly matching TRBD1 (5 bases). CDR3 length: 15 residues. V lost 2 bases and J lost 8, with 15 bases in between. Germline CDR1 LGHNA, CDR2 YNFKEQ. This CDR3 reads CASSQLAGQREKLFF. The DNA of the CDR3 is TGTGCCAGCAGCCAATTGGCGGGGCAACGGGAAAAACTGTTTTTT.